This TCR beta chain was captured by sequencing in a study of cytomegalovirus exposure and HLA in healthy donors. Study-level results: According to reports, the classifier identified cytomegalovirus status with high specificity and sensitivity. A later analysis found TCR association rates differed by HLA locus, highest for DRB1 and lowest for HLA-C. Three of the chains that were CMV-associated were confirmed in vitro to be specific for CMV antigens. A later analysis linked a missense DCLRE1C variant to TCR beta V- and J-gene trimming.

CDR1 is SGDLS, CDR2 YYNGEE, per germline. Trimming stripped 4 bases from V and 5 bases from J, with 33 bases between. The CDR3 runs to 20 residues. About this clone: What it binds is unknown.

PCR amplification relied on 60 Vbeta primers (plus 13 Jbeta primers). The protocol was immunoSEQ multiplex PCR, while the TCRdb copy is restricted to in-frame clones and leaves out a portion. The data show about 180,000 clones, around 80% seen once. V usage is TRBV9 and J usage is TRBJ2-5; D is undetermined. The receptor comes from a girl between 10 and 17 years old in good health and CMV-seropositive. The source material was PBMCs. The CDR3 loop is CASSSLRLSASATLTETQYF. The CDR3 bases are TGTGCCAGCAGCTCTCTAAGATTAAGCGCGAGCGCGACCTTGACGGAGACCCAGTACTTC.